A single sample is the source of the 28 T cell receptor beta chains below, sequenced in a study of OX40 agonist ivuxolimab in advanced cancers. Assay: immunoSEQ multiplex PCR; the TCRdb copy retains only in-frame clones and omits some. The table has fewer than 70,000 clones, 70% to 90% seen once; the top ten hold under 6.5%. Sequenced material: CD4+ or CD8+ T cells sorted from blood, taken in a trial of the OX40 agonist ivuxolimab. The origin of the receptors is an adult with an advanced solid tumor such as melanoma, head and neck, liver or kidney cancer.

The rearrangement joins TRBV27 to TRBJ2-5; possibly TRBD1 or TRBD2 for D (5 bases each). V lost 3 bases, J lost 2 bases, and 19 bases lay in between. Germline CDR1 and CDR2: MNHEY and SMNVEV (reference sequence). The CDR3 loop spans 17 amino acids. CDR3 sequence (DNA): TGTGCCAGCAGTTTCCGCCCTCCTTTGGGGGTGCAAGAGACCCAGTACTTC. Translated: CASSFRPPLGVQETQYF.

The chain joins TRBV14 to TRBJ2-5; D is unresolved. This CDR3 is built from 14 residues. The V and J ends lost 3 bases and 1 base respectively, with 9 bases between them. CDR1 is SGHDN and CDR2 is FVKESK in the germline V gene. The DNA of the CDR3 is TGTGCCAGCAGCCAGTGGGGTGGCCAAGAGACCCAGTACTTC. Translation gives CASSQWGGQETQYF.

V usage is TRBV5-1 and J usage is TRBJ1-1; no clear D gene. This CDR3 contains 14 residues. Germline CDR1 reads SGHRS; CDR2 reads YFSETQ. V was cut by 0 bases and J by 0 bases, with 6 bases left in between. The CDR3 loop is CASSLDAVNTEAFF. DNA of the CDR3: TGCGCCAGCAGCTTGGATGCGGTGAACACTGAAGCTTTCTTT.

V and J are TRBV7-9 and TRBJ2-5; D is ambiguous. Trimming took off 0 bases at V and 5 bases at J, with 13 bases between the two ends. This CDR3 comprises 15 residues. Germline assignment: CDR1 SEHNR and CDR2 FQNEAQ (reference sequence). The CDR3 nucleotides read TGTGCCAGCAGCTTAGCGGAGTACCCTTGGGAGACCCAGTACTTC. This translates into CASSLAEYPWETQYF.

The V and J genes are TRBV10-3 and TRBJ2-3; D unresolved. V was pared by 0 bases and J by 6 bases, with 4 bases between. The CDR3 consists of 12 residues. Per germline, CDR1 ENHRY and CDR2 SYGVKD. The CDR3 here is CAISESRDTQYF. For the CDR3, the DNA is TGTGCCATCAGTGAGTCCAGGGATACGCAGTATTTT.

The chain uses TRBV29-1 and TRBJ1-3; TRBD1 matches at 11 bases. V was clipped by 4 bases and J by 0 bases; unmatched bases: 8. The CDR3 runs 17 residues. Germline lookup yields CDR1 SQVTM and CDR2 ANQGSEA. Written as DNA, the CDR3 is TGCAGCGTTGTGGGACAGGGGGTGATGAGCTCTGGAAACACCATATATTTT. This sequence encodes CSVVGQGVMSSGNTIYF.

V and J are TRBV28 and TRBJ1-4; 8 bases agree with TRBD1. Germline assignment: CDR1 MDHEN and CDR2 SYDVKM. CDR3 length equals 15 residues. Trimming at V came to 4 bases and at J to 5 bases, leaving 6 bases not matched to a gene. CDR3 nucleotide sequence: TGTGCCAGCAGTTCCTTGACAGGGGTGAATGAAAAACTGTTTTTT. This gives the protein CASSSLTGVNEKLFF.

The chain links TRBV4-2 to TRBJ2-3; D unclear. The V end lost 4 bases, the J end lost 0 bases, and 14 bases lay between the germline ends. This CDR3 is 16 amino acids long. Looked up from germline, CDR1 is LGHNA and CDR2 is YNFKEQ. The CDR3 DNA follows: TGTGCCAGCAGCCCAATCCGGGCCGATAGCACAGATACGCAGTATTTT. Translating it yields CASSPIRADSTDTQYF.

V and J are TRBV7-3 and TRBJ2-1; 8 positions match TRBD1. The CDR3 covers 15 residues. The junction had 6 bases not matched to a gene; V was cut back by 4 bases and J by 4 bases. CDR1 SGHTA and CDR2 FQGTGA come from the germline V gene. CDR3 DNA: TGTGCCAGCAGCTCAACAGGGGGTCCGTACAATGAGCAGTTCTTC. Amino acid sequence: CASSSTGGPYNEQFF.

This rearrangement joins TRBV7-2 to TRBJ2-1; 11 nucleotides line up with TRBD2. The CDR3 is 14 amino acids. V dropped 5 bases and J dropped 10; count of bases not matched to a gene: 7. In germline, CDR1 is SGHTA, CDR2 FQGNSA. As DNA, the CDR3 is TGTGCCAGCAGCGAACTAGCGGGAGCGGCGGAGCAGTTCTTC. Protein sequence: CASSELAGAAEQFF.

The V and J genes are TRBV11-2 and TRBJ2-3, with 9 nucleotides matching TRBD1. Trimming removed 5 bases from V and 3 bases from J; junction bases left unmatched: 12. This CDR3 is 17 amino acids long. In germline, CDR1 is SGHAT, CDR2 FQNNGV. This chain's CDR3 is CASSTEWGQGGTDTQYF. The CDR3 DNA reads TGTGCCAGCAGCACTGAGTGGGGACAGGGCGGGACAGATACGCAGTATTTT.

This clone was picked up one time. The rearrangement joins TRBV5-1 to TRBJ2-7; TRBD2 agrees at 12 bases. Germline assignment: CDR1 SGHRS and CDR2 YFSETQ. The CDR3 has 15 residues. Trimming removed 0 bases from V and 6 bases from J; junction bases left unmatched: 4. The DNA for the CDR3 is TGCGCCAGCAGCTTGGCAGGACTAGCGGGGAGCGAGCAGTACTTC. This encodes CASSLAGLAGSEQYF.

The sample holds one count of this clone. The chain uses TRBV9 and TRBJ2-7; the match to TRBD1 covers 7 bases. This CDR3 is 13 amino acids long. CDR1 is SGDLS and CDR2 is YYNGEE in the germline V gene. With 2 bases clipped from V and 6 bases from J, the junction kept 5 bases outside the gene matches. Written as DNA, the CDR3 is TGTGCCAGCAGCGTTACAGGGGATGGCGAGCAGTACTTC. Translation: CASSVTGDGEQYF. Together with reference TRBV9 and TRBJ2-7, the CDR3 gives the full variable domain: DSGVTQTPKHLITATGQRVTLRCSPRSGDLSVYWYQQSLDQGLQFLIQYYNGEERAKGNILERFSAQQFPDLHSELNLSSLELGDSALYFCASSVTGDGEQYFGPGTRLTVT.

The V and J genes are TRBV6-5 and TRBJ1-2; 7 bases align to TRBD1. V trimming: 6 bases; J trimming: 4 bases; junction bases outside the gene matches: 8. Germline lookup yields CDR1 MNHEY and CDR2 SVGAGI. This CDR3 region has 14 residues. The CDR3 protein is CASRATTGIYGYTF. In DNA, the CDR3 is TGTGCCAGCAGGGCAACGACAGGGATCTATGGCTACACCTTC.

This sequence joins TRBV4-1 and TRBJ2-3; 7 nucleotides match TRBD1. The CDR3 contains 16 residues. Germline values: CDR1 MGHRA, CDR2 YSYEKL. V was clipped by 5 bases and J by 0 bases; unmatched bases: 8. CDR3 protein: CASSAVWGQSTDTQYF. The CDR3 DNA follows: TGCGCCAGCAGCGCCGTCTGGGGACAGAGCACAGATACGCAGTATTTT.

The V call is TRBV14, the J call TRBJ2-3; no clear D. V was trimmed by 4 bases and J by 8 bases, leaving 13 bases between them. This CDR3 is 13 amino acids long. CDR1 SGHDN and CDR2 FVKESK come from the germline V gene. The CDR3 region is CASSPAPDLTQYF. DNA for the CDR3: TGTGCCAGCAGCCCAGCCCCGGATCTTACGCAGTATTTT.

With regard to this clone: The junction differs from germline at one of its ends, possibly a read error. CDR3 nucleotides: TGTGCTAGCAGCTTATCTCCCCAAGAGACCCAGTACTTC. Protein product: CASSLSPQETQYF. The gene calls are TRBV7-7 and TRBJ2-5; no firm D call. CDR3 length: 13 residues. The V gene's germline CDR1 is SSHAT and CDR2 FNYEAQ (reference sequence).

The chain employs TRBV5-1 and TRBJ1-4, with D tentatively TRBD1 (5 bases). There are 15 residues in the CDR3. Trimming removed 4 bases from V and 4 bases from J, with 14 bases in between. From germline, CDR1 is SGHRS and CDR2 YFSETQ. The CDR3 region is CASSPGTLVNEKLFF. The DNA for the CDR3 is TGCGCCAGCAGCCCGGGGACGCTAGTTAATGAAAAACTGTTTTTT.

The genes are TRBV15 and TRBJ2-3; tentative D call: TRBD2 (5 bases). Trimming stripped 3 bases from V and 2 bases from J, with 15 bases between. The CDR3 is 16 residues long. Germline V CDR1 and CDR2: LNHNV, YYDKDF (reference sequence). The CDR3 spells CATSSPAGGYTDTQYF. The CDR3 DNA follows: TGTGCCACCAGCAGTCCCGCCGGCGGGTACACAGATACGCAGTATTTT.

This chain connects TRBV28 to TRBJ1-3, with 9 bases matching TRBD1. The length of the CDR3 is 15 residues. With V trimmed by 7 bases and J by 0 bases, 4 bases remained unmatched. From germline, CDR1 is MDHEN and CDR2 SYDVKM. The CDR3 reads CASIQQGASGNTIYF. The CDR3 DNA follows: TGTGCCAGCATTCAACAGGGGGCCTCTGGAAACACCATATATTTT.

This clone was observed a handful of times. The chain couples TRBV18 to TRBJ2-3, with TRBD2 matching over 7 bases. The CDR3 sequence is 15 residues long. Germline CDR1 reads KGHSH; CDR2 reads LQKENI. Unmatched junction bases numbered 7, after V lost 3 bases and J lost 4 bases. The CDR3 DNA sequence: TGTGCCAGCTCACCCGGGACTAAGCTTCCAGATACGCAGTATTTT. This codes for CASSPGTKLPDTQYF. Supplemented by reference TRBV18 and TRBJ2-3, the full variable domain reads NAGVMQNPRHLVRRRGQEARLRCSPMKGHSHVYWYRQLPEEGLKFMVYLQKENIIDESGMPKERFSAEFPKEGPSILRIQQVVRGDSAAYFCASSPGTKLPDTQYFGPGTRLTVL.

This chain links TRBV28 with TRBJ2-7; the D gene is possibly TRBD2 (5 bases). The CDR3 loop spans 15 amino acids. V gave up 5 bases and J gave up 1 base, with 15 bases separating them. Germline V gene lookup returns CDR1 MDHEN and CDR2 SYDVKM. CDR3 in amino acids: CASSPGYGESYEQYF. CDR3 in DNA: TGTGCCAGCAGTCCGGGGTATGGAGAGTCCTACGAGCAGTACTTC. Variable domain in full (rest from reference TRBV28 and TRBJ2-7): DVKVTQSSRYLVKRTGEKVFLECVQDMDHENMFWYRQDPGLGLRLIYFSYDVKMKEKGDIPEGYSVSREKKERFSLILESASTNQTSMYLCASSPGYGESYEQYFGPGTRLTVT.

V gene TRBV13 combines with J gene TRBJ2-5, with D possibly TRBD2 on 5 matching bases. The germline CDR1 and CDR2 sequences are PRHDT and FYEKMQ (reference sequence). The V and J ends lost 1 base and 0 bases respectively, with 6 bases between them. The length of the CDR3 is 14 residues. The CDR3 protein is CASSLVDYQETQYF. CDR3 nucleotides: TGTGCCAGCAGCTTAGTGGACTACCAAGAGACCCAGTACTTC.

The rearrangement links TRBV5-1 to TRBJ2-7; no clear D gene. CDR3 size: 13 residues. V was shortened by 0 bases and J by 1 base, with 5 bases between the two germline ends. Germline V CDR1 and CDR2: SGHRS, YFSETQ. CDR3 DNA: TGCGCCAGCAGCTTGGTTATGTCCTACGAGCAGTACTTC. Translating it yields CASSLVMSYEQYF.

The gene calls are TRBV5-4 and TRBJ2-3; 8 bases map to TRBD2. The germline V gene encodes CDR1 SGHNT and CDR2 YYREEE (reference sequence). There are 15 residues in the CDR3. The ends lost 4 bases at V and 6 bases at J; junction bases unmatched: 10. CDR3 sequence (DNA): TGTGCCAGCAGCGTTCGGGGGGGACCAGGGGATACGCAGTATTTT. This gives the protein CASSVRGGPGDTQYF.

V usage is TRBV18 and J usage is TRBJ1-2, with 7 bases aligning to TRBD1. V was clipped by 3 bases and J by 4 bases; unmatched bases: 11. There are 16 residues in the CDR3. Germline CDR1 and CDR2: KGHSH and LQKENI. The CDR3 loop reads CASSPAGTESGYGYTF. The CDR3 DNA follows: TGTGCCAGCTCACCGGCCGGGACAGAGTCAGGCTATGGCTACACCTTC.

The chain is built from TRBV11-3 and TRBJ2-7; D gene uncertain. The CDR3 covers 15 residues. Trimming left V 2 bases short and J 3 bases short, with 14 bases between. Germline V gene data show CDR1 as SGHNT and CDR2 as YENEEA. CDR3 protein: CASSLSRHLSYEQYF. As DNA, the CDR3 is TGTGCCAGCAGCTTATCAAGGCACCTGAGCTACGAGCAGTACTTC.

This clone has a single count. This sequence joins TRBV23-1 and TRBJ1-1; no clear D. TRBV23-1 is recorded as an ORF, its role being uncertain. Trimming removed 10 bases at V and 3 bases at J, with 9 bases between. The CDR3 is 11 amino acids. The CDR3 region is CAKLKHTEAFF. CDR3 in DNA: TGCGCCAAGCTTAAACACACTGAAGCTTTCTTT.